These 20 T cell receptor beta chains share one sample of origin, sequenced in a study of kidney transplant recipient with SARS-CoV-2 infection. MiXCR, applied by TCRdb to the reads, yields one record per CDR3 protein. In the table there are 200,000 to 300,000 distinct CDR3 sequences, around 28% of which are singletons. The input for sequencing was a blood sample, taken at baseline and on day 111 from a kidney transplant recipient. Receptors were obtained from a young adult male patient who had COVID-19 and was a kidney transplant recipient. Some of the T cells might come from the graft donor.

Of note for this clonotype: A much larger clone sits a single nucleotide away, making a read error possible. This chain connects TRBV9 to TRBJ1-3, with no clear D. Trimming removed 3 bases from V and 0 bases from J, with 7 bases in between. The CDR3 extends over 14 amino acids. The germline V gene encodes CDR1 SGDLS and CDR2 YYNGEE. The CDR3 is CASSDGGSGNTIYF. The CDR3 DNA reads TGTGCCAGCAGCGACGGAGGCTCTGGAAACACCATATATTTT.

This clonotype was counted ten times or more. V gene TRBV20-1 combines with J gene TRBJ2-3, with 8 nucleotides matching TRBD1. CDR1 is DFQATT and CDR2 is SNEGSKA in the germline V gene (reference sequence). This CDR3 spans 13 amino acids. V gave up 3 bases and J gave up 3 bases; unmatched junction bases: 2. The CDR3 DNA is TGCAGTGCTAGGCGGACAGGGACAGATACGCAGTATTTT. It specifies CSARRTGTDTQYF.

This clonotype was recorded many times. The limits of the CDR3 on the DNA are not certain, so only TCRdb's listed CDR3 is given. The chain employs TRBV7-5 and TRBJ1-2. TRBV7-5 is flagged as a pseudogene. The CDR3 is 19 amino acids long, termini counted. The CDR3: CISVPECADEVGKTYGYTF.

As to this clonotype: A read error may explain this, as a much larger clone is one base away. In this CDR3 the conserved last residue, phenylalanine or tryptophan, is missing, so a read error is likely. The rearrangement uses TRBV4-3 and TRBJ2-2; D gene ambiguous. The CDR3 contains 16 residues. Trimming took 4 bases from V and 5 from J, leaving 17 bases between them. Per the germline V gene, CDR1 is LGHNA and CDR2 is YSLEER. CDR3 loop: CASSLSGDLETGELFS. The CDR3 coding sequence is TGCGCCAGCAGCCTCTCAGGCGACCTGGAAACCGGGGAGCTGTTTTCT.

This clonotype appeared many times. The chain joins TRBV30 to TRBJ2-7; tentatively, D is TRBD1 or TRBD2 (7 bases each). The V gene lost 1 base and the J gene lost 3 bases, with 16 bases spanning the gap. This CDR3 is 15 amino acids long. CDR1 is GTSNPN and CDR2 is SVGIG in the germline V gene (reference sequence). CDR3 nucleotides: TGTGCCTGGAGTGGGGGGGGGTCAGGGGGCTACGAGCAGTACTTC. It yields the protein CAWSGGGSGGYEQYF.

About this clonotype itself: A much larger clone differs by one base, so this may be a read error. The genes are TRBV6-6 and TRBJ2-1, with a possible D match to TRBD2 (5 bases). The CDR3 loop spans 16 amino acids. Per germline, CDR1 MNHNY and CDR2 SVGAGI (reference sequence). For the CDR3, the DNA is TGTACCAGCAGTTCCCACGCCGGTGGGAGTAAGAATGAGCAGTTCTTC. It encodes CTSSSHAGGSKNEQFF.

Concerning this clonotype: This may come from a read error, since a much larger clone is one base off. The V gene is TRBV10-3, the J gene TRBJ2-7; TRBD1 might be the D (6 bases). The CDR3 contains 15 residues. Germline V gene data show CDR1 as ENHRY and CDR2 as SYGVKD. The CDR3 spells CAISHPARGIDERYF. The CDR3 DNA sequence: TGTGCCATCAGCCACCCCGCCAGGGGTATCGACGAGCGGTACTTC.

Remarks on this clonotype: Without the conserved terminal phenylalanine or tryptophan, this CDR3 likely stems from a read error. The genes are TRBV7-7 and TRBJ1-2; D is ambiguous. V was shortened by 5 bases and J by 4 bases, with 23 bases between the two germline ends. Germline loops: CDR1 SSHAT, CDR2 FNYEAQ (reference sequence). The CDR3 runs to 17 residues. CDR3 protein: CASSRESKCRKTYGYTL. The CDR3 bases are TGTGCCAGCAGCCGCGAAAGTAAGTGCCGAAAGACCTATGGCTACACCCTC.

The CDR3 DNA sequence: TGTGCCAGCAGCATTGGGGGGGGGGGGATAATGGACACTGAAGCTTTCTTT. It codes for CASSIGGGGIMDTEAFF. The rearrangement uses TRBV7-8 and TRBJ1-1; tentatively, D is TRBD1 (5 bases). In germline, CDR1 is SGHVS, CDR2 FQNEAQ. The V gene lost 5 bases and the J gene lost 3 bases, with 22 bases spanning the gap. This CDR3 contains 17 residues. Drawing the rest from reference TRBV7-8 and TRBJ1-1, the complete variable domain is GAGVSQSPRYKVAKRGQDVALRCDPISGHVSLFWYQQALGQGPEFLTYFQNEAQLDKSGLPSDRFFAERPEGSVSTLKIQRTQQEDSAVYLCASSIGGGGIMDTEAFFGQGTRLTVV.

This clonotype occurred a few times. The CDR3 region has the DNA TGTGCCAGCATGTCCGGTCATCCACGAAAGACCTATGGCTACACCTTC. It specifies CASMSGHPRKTYGYTF. The rearrangement joins TRBV5-8 to TRBJ1-2; D is undetermined. The V and J ends lost 6 bases and 4 bases respectively, with 22 bases between them. CDR1 SGHTS and CDR2 YDEGEE come from the germline V gene. CDR3 length: 16 residues.

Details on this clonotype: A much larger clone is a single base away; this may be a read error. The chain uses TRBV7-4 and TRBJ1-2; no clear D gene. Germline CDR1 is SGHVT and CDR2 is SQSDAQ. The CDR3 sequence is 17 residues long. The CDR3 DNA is TGTGCCAGCAGCAGTTGGCATTCAGCTCGAAAGACCTATGGCTACGCCTTC. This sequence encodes CASSSWHSARKTYGYAF.

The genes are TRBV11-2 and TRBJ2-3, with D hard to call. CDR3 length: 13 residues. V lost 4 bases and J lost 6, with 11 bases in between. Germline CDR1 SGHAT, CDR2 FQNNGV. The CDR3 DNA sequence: TGTGCCAGCAGCTCGAGCACGTACGATACGCAGTATTTT. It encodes CASSSSTYDTQYF.

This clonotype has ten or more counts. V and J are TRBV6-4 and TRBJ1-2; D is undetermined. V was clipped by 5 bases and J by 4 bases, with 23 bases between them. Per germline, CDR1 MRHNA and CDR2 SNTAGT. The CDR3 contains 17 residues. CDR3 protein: CASSIDVSHGKTYGYTF. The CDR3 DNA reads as TGTGCCAGCAGTATAGACGTCTCACACGGAAAGACCTATGGCTACACCTTC.

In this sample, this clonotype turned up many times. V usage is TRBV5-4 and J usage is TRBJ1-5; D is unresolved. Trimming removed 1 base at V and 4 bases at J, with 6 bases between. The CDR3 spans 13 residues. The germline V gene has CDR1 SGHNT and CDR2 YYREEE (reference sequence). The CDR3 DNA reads TGTGCCAGCAGCTTGACCCCAAATCAGCCCCAGCATTTT. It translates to CASSLTPNQPQHF.

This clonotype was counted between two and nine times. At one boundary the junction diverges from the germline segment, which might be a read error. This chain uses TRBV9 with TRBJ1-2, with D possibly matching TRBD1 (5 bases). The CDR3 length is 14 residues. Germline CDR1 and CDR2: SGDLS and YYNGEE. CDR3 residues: CANSVALTGGGYTF. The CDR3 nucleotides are TGTGCCAACAGCGTAGCTTTGACCGGGGGGGGCTACACCTTC.

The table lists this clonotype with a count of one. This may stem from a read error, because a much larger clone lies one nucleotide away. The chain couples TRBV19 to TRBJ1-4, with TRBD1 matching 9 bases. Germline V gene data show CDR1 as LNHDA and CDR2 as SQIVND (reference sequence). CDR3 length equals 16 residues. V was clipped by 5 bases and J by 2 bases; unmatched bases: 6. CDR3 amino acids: CASSFPQGATNEKLFF. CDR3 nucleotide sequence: TGTGCCAGTAGTTTTCCACAGGGGGCGACTAATGAAAAACTGTTTTTT. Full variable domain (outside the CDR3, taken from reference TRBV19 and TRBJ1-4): DGGITQSPKYLFRKEGQNVTLSCEQNLNHDAMYWYRQDPGQGLRLIYYSQIVNDFQKGDIAEGYSVSREKKESFPLTVTSAQKNPTAFYLCASSFPQGATNEKLFFGSGTQLSVL.

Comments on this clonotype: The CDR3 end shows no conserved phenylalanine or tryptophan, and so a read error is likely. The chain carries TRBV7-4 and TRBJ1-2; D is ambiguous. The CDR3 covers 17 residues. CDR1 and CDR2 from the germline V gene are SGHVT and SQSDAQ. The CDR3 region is CVSSSCTSARKTYGYTL. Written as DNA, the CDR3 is TGTGTCAGCAGCTCTTGTACTTCAGCTCGAAAGACCTATGGCTACACCCTC.

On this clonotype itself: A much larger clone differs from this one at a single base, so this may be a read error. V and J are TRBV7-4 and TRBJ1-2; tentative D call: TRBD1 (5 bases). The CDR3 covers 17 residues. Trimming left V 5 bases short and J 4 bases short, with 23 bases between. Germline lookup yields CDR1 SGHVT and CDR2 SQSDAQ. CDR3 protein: CASSIHDSARQTYGYTF. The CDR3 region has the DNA TGTGCCAGCAGCATTCATGATTCAGCTCGACAGACCTATGGCTACACCTTC.

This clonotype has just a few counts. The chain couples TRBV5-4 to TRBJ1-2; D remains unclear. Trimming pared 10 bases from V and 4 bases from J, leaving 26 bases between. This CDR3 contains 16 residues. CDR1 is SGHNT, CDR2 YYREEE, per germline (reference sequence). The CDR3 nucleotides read TGTGCCGGCGCCTTGAACGTACCAGGAAAGACCTATGGCTACACCTTC. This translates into CAGALNVPGKTYGYTF.

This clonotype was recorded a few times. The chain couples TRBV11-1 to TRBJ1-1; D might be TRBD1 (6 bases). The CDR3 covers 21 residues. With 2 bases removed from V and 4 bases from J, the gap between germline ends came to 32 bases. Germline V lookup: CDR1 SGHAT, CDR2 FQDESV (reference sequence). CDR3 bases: TGTGCCAGCAGCTTAAAGGGGGGGCTCCCGGTTTGGACAGTGCGGACCACTGAAGCTTTCTTT. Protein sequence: CASSLKGGLPVWTVRTTEAFF.